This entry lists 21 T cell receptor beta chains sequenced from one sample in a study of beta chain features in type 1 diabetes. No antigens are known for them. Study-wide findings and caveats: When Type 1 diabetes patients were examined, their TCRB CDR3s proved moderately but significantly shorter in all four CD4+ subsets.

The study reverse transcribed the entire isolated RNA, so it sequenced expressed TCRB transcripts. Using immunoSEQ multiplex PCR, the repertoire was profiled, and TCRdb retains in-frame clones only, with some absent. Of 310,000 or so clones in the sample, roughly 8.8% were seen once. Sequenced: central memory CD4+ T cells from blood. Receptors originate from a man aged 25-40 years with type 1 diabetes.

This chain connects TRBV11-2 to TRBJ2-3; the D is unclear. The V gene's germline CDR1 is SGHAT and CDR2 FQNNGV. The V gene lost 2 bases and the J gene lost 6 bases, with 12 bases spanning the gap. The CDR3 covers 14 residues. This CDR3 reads CASSLNFPRDTQYF. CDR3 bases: TGTGCCAGCAGCTTAAATTTCCCTCGGGATACGCAGTATTTT.

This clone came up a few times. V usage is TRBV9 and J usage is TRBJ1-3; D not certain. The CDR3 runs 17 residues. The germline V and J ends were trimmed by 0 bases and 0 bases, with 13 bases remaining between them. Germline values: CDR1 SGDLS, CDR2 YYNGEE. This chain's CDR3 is CASSVGMAQASGNTIYF. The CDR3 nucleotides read TGTGCCAGCAGCGTAGGAATGGCCCAAGCCTCTGGAAACACCATATATTTT. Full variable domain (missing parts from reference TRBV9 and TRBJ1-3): DSGVTQTPKHLITATGQRVTLRCSPRSGDLSVYWYQQSLDQGLQFLIQYYNGEERAKGNILERFSAQQFPDLHSELNLSSLELGDSALYFCASSVGMAQASGNTIYFGEGSWLTVV.

The CDR3 reads CASSQDRGYGYTF. The CDR3 DNA reads TGTGCCAGCAGCCAGGACAGGGGTTATGGCTACACCTTC. This chain links TRBV13 with TRBJ1-2, with 9 bases identical to TRBD1. This CDR3 contains 13 residues. V lost 5 bases, J lost 5 bases, and 3 bases stayed unmatched. Germline V gene lookup returns CDR1 PRHDT and CDR2 FYEKMQ (reference sequence).

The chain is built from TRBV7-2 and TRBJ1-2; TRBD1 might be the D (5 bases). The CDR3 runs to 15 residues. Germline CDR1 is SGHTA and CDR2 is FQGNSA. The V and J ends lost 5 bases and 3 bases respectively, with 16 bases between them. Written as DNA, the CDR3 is TGTGCCAGCAGCCCTCAATGGGGGGAAGACTATGGCTACACCTTC. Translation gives CASSPQWGEDYGYTF.

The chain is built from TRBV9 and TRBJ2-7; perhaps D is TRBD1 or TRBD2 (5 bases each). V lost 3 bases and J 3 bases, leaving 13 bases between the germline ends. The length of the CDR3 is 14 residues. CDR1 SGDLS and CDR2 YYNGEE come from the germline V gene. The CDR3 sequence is CASSAGTEDYEQYF. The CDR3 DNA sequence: TGTGCCAGCAGCGCCGGGACGGAAGACTACGAGCAGTACTTC.

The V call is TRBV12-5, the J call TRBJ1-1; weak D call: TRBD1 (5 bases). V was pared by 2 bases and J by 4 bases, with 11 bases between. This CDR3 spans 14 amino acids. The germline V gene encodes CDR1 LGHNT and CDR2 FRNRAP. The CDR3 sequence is CASGLSREGTEAFF. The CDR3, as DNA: TGTGCTAGTGGTTTGTCCAGGGAGGGCACTGAAGCTTTCTTT. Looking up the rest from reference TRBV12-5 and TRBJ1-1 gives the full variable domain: DARVTQTPRHKVTEMGQEVTMRCQPILGHNTVFWYRQTMMQGLELLAYFRNRAPLDDSGMPKDRFSAEMPDATLATLKIQPSEPRDSAVYFCASGLSREGTEAFFGQGTRLTVV.

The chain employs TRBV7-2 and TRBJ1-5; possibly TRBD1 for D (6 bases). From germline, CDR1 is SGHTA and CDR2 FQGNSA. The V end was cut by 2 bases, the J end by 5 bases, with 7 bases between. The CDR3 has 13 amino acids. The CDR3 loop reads CASSLQGYQPQHF. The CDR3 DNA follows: TGTGCCAGCAGCTTACAGGGGTATCAGCCCCAGCATTTT.

The CDR3 loop reads CASSITSFETQYF. CDR3 nucleotide sequence: TGTGCCAGCAGTATTACTAGCTTTGAGACCCAGTACTTC. This rearrangement joins TRBV7-2 to TRBJ2-5; weak D call: TRBD2 (6 bases). The CDR3 sequence is 13 residues long. Germline V gene sequence: CDR1 SGHTA, CDR2 FQGNSA. The ends were cut back, 6 bases at V and 5 bases at J, with 13 bases in the middle.

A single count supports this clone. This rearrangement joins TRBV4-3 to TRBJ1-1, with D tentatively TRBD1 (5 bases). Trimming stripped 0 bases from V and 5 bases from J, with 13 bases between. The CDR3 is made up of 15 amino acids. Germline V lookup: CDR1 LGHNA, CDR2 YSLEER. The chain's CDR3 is CASSQDGGAGTEAFF. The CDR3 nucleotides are TGCGCCAGCAGCCAAGATGGAGGGGCGGGGACTGAAGCTTTCTTT.

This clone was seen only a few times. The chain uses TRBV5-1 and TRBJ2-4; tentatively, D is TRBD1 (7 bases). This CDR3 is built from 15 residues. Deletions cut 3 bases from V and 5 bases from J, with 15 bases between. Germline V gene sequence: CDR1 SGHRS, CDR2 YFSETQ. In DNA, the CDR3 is TGCGCCAGCAGCTGGGGGGCCGGGACAGAAAACATTCAGTACTTC. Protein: CASSWGAGTENIQYF.

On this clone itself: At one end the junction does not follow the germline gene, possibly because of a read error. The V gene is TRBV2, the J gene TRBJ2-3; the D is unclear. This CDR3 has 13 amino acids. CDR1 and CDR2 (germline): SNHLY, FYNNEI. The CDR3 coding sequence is TGTGCCAGCAGGGAAGGACGCACAGATACGCAGTATTTT. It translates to CASREGRTDTQYF.

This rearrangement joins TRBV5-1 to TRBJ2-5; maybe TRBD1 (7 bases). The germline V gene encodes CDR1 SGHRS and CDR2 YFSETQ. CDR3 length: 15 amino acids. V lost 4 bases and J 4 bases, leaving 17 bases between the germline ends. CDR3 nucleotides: TGCGCCAGCAGCCCCCTTCGACAGGGAGGAGAGACCCAGTACTTC. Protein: CASSPLRQGGETQYF.

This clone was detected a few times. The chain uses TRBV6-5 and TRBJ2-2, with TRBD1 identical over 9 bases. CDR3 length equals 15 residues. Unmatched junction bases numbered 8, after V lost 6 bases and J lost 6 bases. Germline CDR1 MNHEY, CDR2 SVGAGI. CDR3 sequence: CASSWGQGWSGELFF. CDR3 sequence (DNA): TGTGCCAGCAGCTGGGGACAGGGCTGGTCCGGGGAGCTGTTTTTT.

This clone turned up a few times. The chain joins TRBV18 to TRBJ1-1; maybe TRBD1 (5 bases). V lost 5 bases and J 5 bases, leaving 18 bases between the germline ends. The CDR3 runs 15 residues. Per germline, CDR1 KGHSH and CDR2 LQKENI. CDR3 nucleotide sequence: TGTGCCAGCTCAGCCAGCAGGGCCAGGAGTACTGAAGCTTTCTTT. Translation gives CASSASRARSTEAFF.

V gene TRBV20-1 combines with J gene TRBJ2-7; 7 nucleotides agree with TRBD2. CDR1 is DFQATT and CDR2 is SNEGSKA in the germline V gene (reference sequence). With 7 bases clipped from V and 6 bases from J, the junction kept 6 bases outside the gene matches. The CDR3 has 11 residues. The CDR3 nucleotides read TGCAGTGGGGAAGCGGGACGCGAGCAGTACTTC. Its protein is CSGEAGREQYF.

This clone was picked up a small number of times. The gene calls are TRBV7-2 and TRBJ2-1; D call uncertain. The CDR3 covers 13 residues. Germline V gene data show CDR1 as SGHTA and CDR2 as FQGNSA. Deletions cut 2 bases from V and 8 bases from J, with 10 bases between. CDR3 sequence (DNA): TGTGCCAGCAGCTTAACCCGGTTGGATGAGCAGTTCTTC. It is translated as CASSLTRLDEQFF.

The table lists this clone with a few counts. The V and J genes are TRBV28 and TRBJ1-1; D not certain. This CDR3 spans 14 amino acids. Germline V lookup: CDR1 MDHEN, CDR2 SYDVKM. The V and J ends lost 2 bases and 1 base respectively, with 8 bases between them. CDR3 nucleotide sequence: TGTGCCAGCAGTTTACGGGCGGGGAACACTGAAGCTTTCTTT. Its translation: CASSLRAGNTEAFF.

The CDR3 sequence is CATSRDRTGDQPQHF. The CDR3 nucleotides are TGTGCCACCAGCAGAGATCGAACAGGCGATCAGCCCCAGCATTTT. The chain recombines TRBV15 with TRBJ1-5, with D possibly being TRBD1 (5 bases). This CDR3 comprises 15 residues. The V gene lost 0 bases and the J gene lost 5 bases, with 11 bases spanning the gap. The V gene's germline CDR1 is LNHNV and CDR2 YYDKDF (reference sequence).

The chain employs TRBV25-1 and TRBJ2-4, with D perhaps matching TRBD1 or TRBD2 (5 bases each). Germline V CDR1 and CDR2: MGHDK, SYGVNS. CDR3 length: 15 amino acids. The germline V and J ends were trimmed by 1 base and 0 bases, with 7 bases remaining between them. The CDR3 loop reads CASSESGLAKNIQYF. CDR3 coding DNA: TGTGCCAGCAGTGAATCGGGGCTAGCCAAAAACATTCAGTACTTC.

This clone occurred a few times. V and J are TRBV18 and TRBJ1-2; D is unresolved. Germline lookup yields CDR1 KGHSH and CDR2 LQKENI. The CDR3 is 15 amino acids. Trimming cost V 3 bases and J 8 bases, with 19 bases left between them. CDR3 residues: CASSPVSPPRHGYTF. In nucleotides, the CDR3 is TGTGCCAGCTCACCCGTCTCTCCCCCGAGGCACGGCTACACCTTC.

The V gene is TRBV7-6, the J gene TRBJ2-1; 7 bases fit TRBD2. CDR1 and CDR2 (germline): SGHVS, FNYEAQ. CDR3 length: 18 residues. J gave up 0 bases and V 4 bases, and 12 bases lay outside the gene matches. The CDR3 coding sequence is TGTGCCAGCAGCTCCCCTAGCGGTCACTCTAGCTCCTACAATGAGCAGTTCTTC. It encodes CASSSPSGHSSSYNEQFF.